This TCR beta chain was identified in a study of blood T cell repertoires in COVID-19. As for the study in general: The cDNA or gDNA used as material had been derived from T cells, B-cell-depleted T cells, or PBMCs.

In the authors' workflow: Researchers report that nucleated cell counts were estimated from reference gene primer amplification. Libraries were prepared by immunoSEQ multiplex PCR; TCRdb keeps only in-frame clonotypes and omits some of them. V and J calls and clone size are given by that table; D and trimming were obtained from the DNA. The sample has some 320,000 clones, around 87% seen once. The CDR3 has 16 amino acids. V lost 2 bases and J 2 bases, leaving 12 bases between the germline ends. Germline V gives CDR1 SGHAT, CDR2 FQNNGV. This chain joins TRBV11-2 and TRBJ2-2; maybe TRBD1 (5 bases). The sequence was collected from a woman between 45 and 60 years old who had recovered from COVID-19. Input material: peripheral blood. The CDR3 nucleotides read TGTGCCAGCAGCTTACAGGCCAGGGCCAACACCGGGGAGCTGTTTTTT. Protein product: CASSLQARANTGELFF.